These 32 T cell receptor beta chains were all obtained from the same sample, sequenced in a study of T cell responses to AZD1222 COVID-19 vaccine. Assay: immunoSEQ multiplex PCR; the TCRdb copy retains only in-frame clones and omits some. This sample carries some 140,000 clones, 75% to 95% of them seen once, and the ten largest clones take 1.5% to 2%. The starting material was peripheral blood, obtained 28 days after the second AZD1222 dose. The receptors were sampled from an adult who received the AZD1222 COVID-19 vaccine.

This chain joins TRBV6-5 and TRBJ2-1; D is ambiguous. V gave up 2 bases and J gave up 9 bases, with 5 bases separating them. The CDR3 covers 11 residues. Germline CDR1 and CDR2: MNHEY and SVGAGI. CDR3 loop: CASSYVGEQFF. CDR3 bases: TGTGCCAGCAGTTACGTAGGTGAGCAGTTCTTC.

This clone was recorded once. The chain uses TRBV20-1 and TRBJ1-2, with D tentatively TRBD1 (6 bases). The germline V gene encodes CDR1 DFQATT and CDR2 SNEGSKA (reference sequence). This CDR3 comprises 14 residues. Trimming took off 3 bases at V and 2 bases at J, with 13 bases between the two ends. The CDR3 DNA sequence: TGCAGTGCTAGTACAGGGAGGATGAACTATGGCTACACCTTC. Encoded protein: CSASTGRMNYGYTF.

The chain combines TRBV11-2 with TRBJ2-5; D unclear. Germline lookup yields CDR1 SGHAT and CDR2 FQNNGV. V lost 5 bases and J 5 bases, leaving 9 bases between the germline ends. CDR3 length equals 12 residues. Written as DNA, the CDR3 is TGTGCCAGCAGCCCATTCGGTGAGACCCAGTACTTC. Residues: CASSPFGETQYF.

The rearrangement uses TRBV5-8 and TRBJ2-7, with a tentative D call TRBD1 (6 bases). V lost 2 bases to trimming and J lost 4 bases, with 13 bases between them. The germline CDR1 and CDR2 sequences are SGHTS and YDEGEE. This CDR3 has 14 amino acids. CDR3 sequence (DNA): TGTGCCAGCAGCTTCACAGGGTTTCGGTACGAGCAGTACTTC. Amino acid sequence: CASSFTGFRYEQYF.

The chain carries TRBV5-1 and TRBJ2-1, with 11 bases aligning to TRBD2. Germline loops: CDR1 SGHRS, CDR2 YFSETQ. Trimming at V came to 8 bases and at J to 5 bases, leaving 6 bases not matched to a gene. The CDR3 spans 14 residues. The CDR3 is CASRLAGINNEQFF. The CDR3 DNA reads as TGCGCCAGTCGACTAGCGGGAATCAACAATGAGCAGTTCTTC.

The chain uses TRBV6-1 and TRBJ2-2; 8 bases are a match to TRBD1. Per the germline V gene, CDR1 is MNHNS and CDR2 is SASEGT. V was clipped by 2 bases and J by 4 bases; unmatched bases: 9. This CDR3 region has 17 residues. DNA of the CDR3: TGTGCCAGCAGTGAACGACAGGGGCCGATTGGCACCGGGGAGCTGTTTTTT. Protein sequence: CASSERQGPIGTGELFF.

The chain couples TRBV28 to TRBJ1-2; the D gene is possibly TRBD1 (6 bases). Germline CDR1 MDHEN, CDR2 SYDVKM. V dropped 5 bases and J dropped 4 bases, with 14 bases sitting between them. This CDR3 has 14 amino acids. This CDR3 is CASSTTGQAYGYTF. The DNA for the CDR3 is TGTGCCAGCAGTACCACGGGACAAGCCTATGGCTACACCTTC.

This chain joins TRBV5-1 and TRBJ2-2; TRBD2 matches at 10 bases. V shed 5 bases and J 0 bases; nucleotides not matched to a gene: 13. In germline, CDR1 is SGHRS, CDR2 YFSETQ. The CDR3 runs 19 residues. CDR3 protein: CASSPAGGLSFANTGELFF. The CDR3 bases are TGCGCCAGCAGTCCAGCGGGAGGGCTATCGTTCGCGAACACCGGGGAGCTGTTTTTT.

The gene calls are TRBV30 and TRBJ1-5; perhaps TRBD1 as D (5 bases). The CDR3 contains 13 residues. The ends were cut back, 1 base at V and 2 bases at J, with 6 bases in the middle. Germline V lookup: CDR1 GTSNPN, CDR2 SVGIG (reference sequence). The chain's CDR3 is CAWSGGGNQPQHF. CDR3 sequence (DNA): TGTGCCTGGAGTGGAGGGGGCAATCAGCCCCAGCATTTT.

V usage is TRBV5-1 and J usage is TRBJ1-2; D remains unclear. V lost 1 base, J lost 2 bases, and 9 bases lay in between. CDR1 and CDR2 from the germline V gene are SGHRS and YFSETQ. The CDR3 is made up of 14 amino acids. The CDR3 sequence: CASSLSGSNYGYTF. CDR3 DNA: TGCGCCAGCAGCTTGTCGGGCTCCAACTATGGCTACACCTTC.

The V call is TRBV19, the J call TRBJ1-1; 12 positions agree with TRBD1. The CDR3 totals 14 residues. Trimming at V came to 6 bases and at J to 11 bases, leaving 10 bases not matched to a gene. From germline, CDR1 is LNHDA and CDR2 SQIVND (reference sequence). The CDR3 here is CASSVPGQGASAFF. In DNA form, the CDR3 reads TGTGCCAGTAGCGTACCGGGACAGGGGGCCTCGGCTTTCTTT.

The V and J genes are TRBV5-6 and TRBJ2-5; possible D gene TRBD1, 6 bases. V was trimmed by 3 bases and J by 1 base, leaving 7 bases between them. CDR1 is SGHDT and CDR2 is YYEEEE in the germline V gene. The CDR3 has 13 residues. CDR3 DNA: TGTGCCAGCAGCTCACAGGGCCAAGAGACCCAGTACTTC. Amino acid sequence: CASSSQGQETQYF.

This rearrangement joins TRBV4-3 to TRBJ1-6; the D is unclear. CDR1 and CDR2 (germline): LGHNA, YSLEER. The V end was cut by 4 bases, the J end by 8 bases, with 9 bases between. The CDR3 is 13 amino acids. CDR3 in DNA: TGCGCCAGCAGCCGAGGCGGTGATTCACCCCTCCACTTT. As protein: CASSRGGDSPLHF.

The rearrangement links TRBV12-5 to TRBJ2-4; 10 nucleotides match TRBD1. Germline V gene data show CDR1 as LGHNT and CDR2 as FRNRAP. The V gene end was trimmed by 2 bases and the J gene end by 7 bases; junction bases not matched to a gene: 5. The CDR3 consists of 15 residues. The CDR3 DNA sequence: TGTGCTAGTGGTTTGCCGCCGGGACAGGGGAACATTCAGTACTTC. It yields the protein CASGLPPGQGNIQYF.

V usage is TRBV6-5 and J usage is TRBJ1-5, with TRBD1 as a possible D gene (5 bases). Trimming removed 9 bases from V and 2 bases from J, with 14 bases in between. CDR3 size: 14 residues. Germline CDR1 MNHEY, CDR2 SVGAGI. The CDR3 DNA follows: TGTGCCAGTGGGGGTTTTCGTGGCAATCAGCCCCAGCATTTT. Amino acid sequence: CASGGFRGNQPQHF.

The sample holds one count of this clone. The rearrangement joins TRBV6-2 or TRBV6-3 to TRBJ2-1; TRBD1 might be the D (5 bases). Trimming pared 5 bases from V and 7 bases from J, leaving 21 bases between. The length of the CDR3 is 16 residues. Germline V gene data show CDR1 as MNHEY and CDR2 as SVGEGT. CDR3 nucleotide sequence: TGTGCCAGCAGTCCACCAACCCAGGGTATTAGGAATGAGCAGTTCTTC. It translates to CASSPPTQGIRNEQFF.

This clone appeared a single time. The rearrangement links TRBV18 to TRBJ2-1; 7 positions agree with TRBD2. The germline V gene encodes CDR1 KGHSH and CDR2 LQKENI. Unmatched junction bases numbered 14, after V lost 6 bases and J lost 6 bases. This CDR3 contains 16 residues. CDR3 coding DNA: TGTGCCAGCTCTGAAATAGCGGGCTTGGGTATCAATGAGCAGTTCTTC. It codes for CASSEIAGLGINEQFF.

The chain links TRBV30 to TRBJ1-2, with 8 bases matching TRBD1. Per the germline V gene, CDR1 is GTSNPN and CDR2 is SVGIG (reference sequence). The CDR3 is 13 amino acids. With 0 bases clipped from V and 6 bases from J, the junction kept 3 bases outside the gene matches. CDR3 loop: CAWSVQGAHGYTF. In DNA, the CDR3 is TGTGCCTGGAGTGTGCAGGGGGCGCATGGCTACACCTTC.

The V gene is TRBV30, the J gene TRBJ1-1; D not certain. The CDR3 sequence is 16 residues long. The ends were cut back, 3 bases at V and 1 base at J, with 18 bases in the middle. Germline CDR1 reads GTSNPN; CDR2 reads SVGIG (reference sequence). The CDR3 spells CAWSRVGHSSNTEAFF. The CDR3 region has the DNA TGTGCCTGGAGCCGAGTCGGGCACAGTTCGAACACTGAAGCTTTCTTT.

This chain joins TRBV29-1 and TRBJ2-1; 10 positions match TRBD2. This CDR3 region has 15 residues. Germline lookup yields CDR1 SQVTM and CDR2 ANQGSEA. J was trimmed by 3 bases and V by 4 bases; bases with no gene match: 6. The CDR3 region is CSVVLAGGSYNEQFF. CDR3 coding DNA: TGCAGCGTTGTTTTAGCGGGAGGAAGCTACAATGAGCAGTTCTTC.

The V and J genes are TRBV5-1 and TRBJ1-1; D not certain. Germline assignment: CDR1 SGHRS and CDR2 YFSETQ. Trimming pared 3 bases from V and 2 bases from J, leaving 11 bases between. This CDR3 comprises 14 residues. The CDR3 DNA follows: TGCGCCAGCAGCTCGGCGTGGGCCAACACTGAAGCTTTCTTT. Translated: CASSSAWANTEAFF.

This chain links TRBV5-1 with TRBJ1-3; 7 positions match TRBD1. The CDR3 has 15 amino acids. V lost 4 bases to trimming and J lost 0 bases; unmatched junction nucleotides: 4. Germline V CDR1 and CDR2: SGHRS, YFSETQ. The CDR3 loop reads CASSIGTASGNTIYF. The CDR3 bases are TGCGCCAGCAGCATCGGGACAGCCTCTGGAAACACCATATATTTT.

The chain combines TRBV7-9 with TRBJ1-1; possibly TRBD1 for D (5 bases). The CDR3 extends over 13 amino acids. Germline assignment: CDR1 SEHNR and CDR2 FQNEAQ (reference sequence). V lost 2 bases and J 3 bases, leaving 7 bases between the germline ends. CDR3: CASSLLGDTEAFF. The CDR3 coding sequence is TGTGCCAGCAGCTTACTAGGGGACACTGAAGCTTTCTTT.

The chain has TRBV18 and TRBJ2-1; tentative D call: TRBD1 (5 bases). The CDR3 is 16 residues long. With 0 bases removed from V and 1 base from J, the gap between germline ends came to 10 bases. Germline CDR1 and CDR2: KGHSH and LQKENI. The CDR3 loop is CASSPPQGQSYNEQFF. The CDR3, as DNA: TGTGCCAGCTCACCACCTCAGGGCCAATCCTACAATGAGCAGTTCTTC.

This chain links TRBV3-1 (or the pseudogene TRBV3-2) with TRBJ2-3; D is ambiguous. The CDR3 is made up of 13 amino acids. From germline, CDR1 is LGHDT and CDR2 YNNKEL (reference sequence). V dropped 4 bases and J dropped 6 bases, with 11 bases sitting between them. The CDR3 region has the DNA TGTGCCAGCAGCCTTATCCTTCGGGATACGCAGTATTTT. It codes for CASSLILRDTQYF.

The chain couples TRBV5-4 to TRBJ2-2; D uncertain. Germline-derived CDR1 and CDR2 are SGHNT and YYREEE (reference sequence). CDR3 length: 14 residues. Trimming stripped 0 bases from V and 1 base from J, with 4 bases between. The CDR3 DNA reads as TGTGCCAGCAGCTTGGCCCAGAACACCGGGGAGCTGTTTTTT. It encodes CASSLAQNTGELFF.

CDR3 nucleotides: TGCAGCGGGGGACAGGCTAACTATGGCTACACCTTC. Translating it yields CSGGQANYGYTF. J is TRBJ1-2 and V is TRBV29-1, with 8 bases matching TRBD1. The germline V gene encodes CDR1 SQVTM and CDR2 ANQGSEA. J gave up 0 bases and V 7 bases, and 1 base lay outside the gene matches. The CDR3 is 12 amino acids. Variable domain in full (rest from reference TRBV29-1 and TRBJ1-2): SAVISQKPSRDICQRGTSLTIQCQVDSQVTMMFWYRQQPGQSLTLIATANQGSEATYESGFVIDKFPISRPNLTFSTLTVSNMSPEDSSIYLCSGGQANYGYTFGSGTRLTVV.

The V call is TRBV18, the J call TRBJ1-1, with D unclear. The germline V and J ends were trimmed by 6 bases and 6 bases, with 17 bases remaining between them. In germline, CDR1 is KGHSH, CDR2 LQKENI. CDR3 length: 14 amino acids. CDR3 in amino acids: CASSPRSDRSEAFF. The CDR3 nucleotides read TGTGCCAGCTCCCCAAGATCGGATCGCTCTGAAGCTTTCTTT.

V usage is TRBV4-1 and J usage is TRBJ2-7; D possibly corresponds to TRBD1 (6 bases). The germline CDR1 and CDR2 sequences are MGHRA and YSYEKL. The V and J ends lost 2 bases and 7 bases respectively, with 15 bases between them. This CDR3 spans 14 amino acids. The CDR3 loop is CASSQSRQVGEQYF. In DNA form, the CDR3 reads TGCGCCAGCAGCCAATCCCGACAGGTCGGGGAGCAGTACTTC.

This clone was observed a handful of times. The chain carries TRBV2 and TRBJ2-7; 8 bases line up with TRBD1. The CDR3 is 12 residues long. The germline CDR1 and CDR2 sequences are SNHLY and FYNNEI. V gave up 4 bases and J gave up 6 bases; unmatched junction bases: 2. CDR3 protein: CASSVTGAEQYV. CDR3 in DNA: TGTGCCAGCAGTGTGACAGGGGCCGAGCAGTACGTC.

This chain links TRBV19 with TRBJ1-2, with 7 bases that match TRBD1. Germline assignment: CDR1 LNHDA and CDR2 SQIVND (reference sequence). Trimming took 7 bases from V and 9 from J; bases not matched to a gene: 11. The CDR3 contains 13 residues. The CDR3, as DNA: TGTGCCAGTACCCAGACAGGGCCTATGAGCTACACCTTC. Its protein product is CASTQTGPMSYTF.

The chain is built from TRBV6-2 or TRBV6-3 and TRBJ1-1, with D unresolved. The CDR3 is 14 amino acids. Per the germline V gene, CDR1 is MNHEY and CDR2 is SVGEGT. V was pared by 4 bases and J by 1 base, with 10 bases between. CDR3 nucleotides: TGTGCCAGCAGTTCCCTCCGGGGGAACACTGAAGCTTTCTTT. It codes for CASSSLRGNTEAFF.